This T cell receptor beta chain was observed in a study of blood T cell repertoires in COVID-19. Looking at the study overall: Researchers got acute and convalescent COVID-19 samples from the United States, Italy and Spain. PBMCs, B-cell-depleted T cells, or T cells provided the cDNA or gDNA that made up the material.

The ends were cut back, 5 bases at V and 5 bases at J, with 15 bases in the middle. The CDR3 length is 14 residues. From germline, CDR1 is WSHSY and CDR2 SAAADI. Per the authors' pipeline: The assay estimated nucleated cells by amplifying reference gene primers. TCRdb's table, derived via immunoSEQ multiplex PCR, lists solely in-frame clones and lacks some. The DNA gave D and trimming, while V, J and clone size come from that table. The profile shows fewer than 200,000 clones, 88% of them singletons. The chain has TRBV10-2 and TRBJ2-5; D may be TRBD1 (6 bases). The sample consisted of peripheral blood. The TCR originated in a man in his 60s with acute or convalescent COVID-19. The CDR3 sequence: CASSSTGRTETQYF. The CDR3 region has the DNA TGCGCCAGCAGTTCCACAGGGAGAACGGAGACCCAGTACTTC.